These T cell receptor beta chains were read from a single sample in a study of T cell repertoires in cytomegalovirus infection. No antigen has been assigned to these receptors. MiXCR was run by TCRdb on the reads, yielding one entry per CDR3 protein. The sample records fewer than 900,000 distinct CDR3 sequences, approximately 32% being singletons. Material: cultured CD8+ T cells from PBMCs, obtained from culture after CMV antigen stimulation. The receptors stem from a human donor in good health (CMV status not recorded). Some clones in this sample may be carry-over from other donors' samples. The CDR3 runs from the conserved cysteine through the conserved F or W. D genes are given only for firm matches. The size of a clone is reported for some rows only, either as once, few or many, or as a class for expanded clones.

V	D	size	J	DNA	CDR3
TRBV4-1	-	once	TRBJ1-1	TGCGCCAGCAGCCAAGTTGCGGTATCGGGTGGGAACACTGAAGCTTTCTTT	CASSQVAVSGGNTEAFF
TRBV14	-	-	TRBJ2-3	TGTGCCAGCAGTGGACAAGGCCTCTCAGATACGCAGTATTTT	CASSGQGLSDTQYF
TRBV29-1	-	once	TRBJ1-6	TGCAGCGTTCGGCTGCAGGGCGCTAATTCACCCCTCCACTTT	CSVRLQGANSPLHF
TRBV3-1	-	-	TRBJ2-5	TGTGCCAGCAGCCTCGCCACCCCGGGGCGGGAGACCCAGTACTTC	CASSLATPGRETQYF
TRBV7-3	-	-	TRBJ2-1	TGTGCCAGCAGCTTAAGATCACCGCTGGGTCCCTTATACAATGAGCAGTTCTTC	CASSLRSPLGPLYNEQFF
TRBV27	TRBD1	-	TRBJ1-2	TGTGCCAGCAGTGCGGGACAGCTCCCCGTAGGTGGCTACACCTTC	CASSAGQLPVGGYTF
TRBV19	TRBD1	once	TRBJ2-4	TGTGCCAGTAGTATAAGAGGACAGGGGACGCTAGCCAAAAACATTCAGTACTTC	CASSIRGQGTLAKNIQYF
TRBV12-3/TRBV12-4	-	many	TRBJ2-1	TGTGCCAGCAGTGACTACAATGAGCAGTTCTTC	CASSDYNEQFF
TRBV29-1	TRBD2	few	TRBJ2-2	TGCAGCGTTGAAGAGTGGGCGGGGGGGCCAAACACCGGGGAGCTGTTTTTT	CSVEEWAGGPNTGELFF
TRBV4-1	TRBD2	few	TRBJ2-3	TGCGCCAGCAGCCGAACCGGGACTAGCGGGGGGCGCACAGATACGCAGTATTTT	CASSRTGTSGGRTDTQYF
TRBV27	TRBD2	-	TRBJ2-1	TGTGCCAGCAGTCCTGCGGGGGTTCATGAGCAGTTCTTC	CASSPAGVHEQFF
TRBV6-5	-	-	TRBJ2-5	TGTGCCAGTCGAATTACAAAGGGGGTCGGTCAAGAGACCCAGTACTTC	CASRITKGVGQETQYF
TRBV19	TRBD1	-	TRBJ2-1	TGTGCCAGTAGTATAGATGTGGGACAGGGGCGAAAGAATGAGCAGTTCTTC	CASSIDVGQGRKNEQFF
TRBV24-1	TRBD1	-	TRBJ2-2	TGTGCCACCAGTTGGACAGGGGACCTCACCGGGGAGCTGTTTTTT	CATSWTGDLTGELFF
TRBV20-1	-	-	TRBJ1-2	TGCAGTGCTAGAGAGTCACAGGGAACCTACTATGGCTACACCTTC	CSARESQGTYYGYTF